These 7 T cell receptor beta chains originate from one sample sequenced in a study of OX40 agonist ivuxolimab in advanced cancers. Repertoires were generated with immunoSEQ multiplex PCR, while TCRdb's copy carries only in-frame clones and drops some. The repertoire holds 99,000 or so clones, roughly four fifths seen once, with 4.5% to 5.5% in the top ten. Specimen: CD4+ or CD8+ T cells sorted from blood, collected in a trial of the OX40 agonist ivuxolimab. These receptors all stem from an adult with an advanced solid tumor such as melanoma, head and neck, liver or kidney cancer.

This chain uses TRBV4-3 with TRBJ1-5, with TRBD1 matching 7 bases. There are 16 residues in the CDR3. With 4 bases clipped from V and 6 bases from J, the junction kept 12 bases outside the gene matches. In germline, CDR1 is LGHNA, CDR2 YSLEER. As DNA, the CDR3 is TGCGCCAGCAGCCTACGGACAGGAGCAGGGGTTCAGCCCCAGCATTTT. Encoded protein: CASSLRTGAGVQPQHF.

The CDR3 loop is CASSLGLEGTGSSYNSPLHF. CDR3 coding DNA: TGCGCCAGCAGCTTGGGGCTAGAAGGGACAGGAAGCTCCTATAATTCACCCCTCCACTTT. The chain combines TRBV5-1 with TRBJ1-6; 8 bases agree with TRBD1. Germline trimming cut 0 bases from V and 0 bases from J; bases unmatched to any gene: 11. CDR3 length: 20 amino acids. Germline V lookup: CDR1 SGHRS, CDR2 YFSETQ.

This chain links TRBV5-1 with TRBJ2-3, with D possibly being TRBD1 (6 bases). Germline V gene sequence: CDR1 SGHRS, CDR2 YFSETQ. Trimming took 5 bases from V and 2 from J, leaving 12 bases between them. The CDR3 length is 14 residues. The CDR3 region has the DNA TGCGCCAGCAGGGTGGACAGTAACACAGATACGCAGTATTTT. This codes for CASRVDSNTDTQYF.

The chain carries TRBV5-4 and TRBJ2-3; tentatively, D is TRBD2 (6 bases). V was trimmed by 0 bases and J by 0 bases, leaving 11 bases between them. The CDR3 is 16 residues long. Germline V gene sequence: CDR1 SGHNT, CDR2 YYREEE (reference sequence). Here the CDR3 DNA reads TGTGCCAGCAGCTTGGCTGTGACTAGTAGCACAGATACGCAGTATTTT. This encodes CASSLAVTSSTDTQYF.

The chain employs TRBV7-2 and TRBJ1-4; possible D gene TRBD1, 6 bases. There are 15 residues in the CDR3. V was clipped by 5 bases and J by 8 bases, with 18 bases between them. Germline V gene data show CDR1 as SGHTA and CDR2 as FQGNSA. The CDR3, as DNA: TGTGCCAGCAGCAAGGGAGGGGGGCAGGAGGAAAAACTGTTTTTT. Its translation is CASSKGGGQEEKLFF.

The chain couples TRBV7-9 to TRBJ2-7, with unresolved D. Germline V gene data show CDR1 as SEHNR and CDR2 as FQNEAQ (reference sequence). V shed 3 bases and J shed 6 bases, with 12 bases lying between them. The CDR3 runs to 13 residues. CDR3 sequence (DNA): TGTGCCAGCAGCTTGTCCCCTTACCCCGAGCAGTACTTC. Translating it yields CASSLSPYPEQYF.

As to this clone: At one end the junction does not follow the germline gene, possibly because of a read error. The chain combines TRBV19 with TRBJ1-1; D is perhaps TRBD1 (6 bases). Germline-derived CDR1 and CDR2 are LNHDA and SQIVND (reference sequence). The CDR3 runs 14 residues. CDR3 residues: CASSIPATGTEAFF. CDR3 nucleotide sequence: TGTGCCAGTAGTATCCCCGCTACAGGGACTGAGGCTTTCTTT. The whole variable domain, remainder taken from reference TRBV19 and TRBJ1-1, is DGGITQSPKYLFRKEGQNVTLSCEQNLNHDAMYWYRQDPGQGLRLIYYSQIVNDFQKGDIAEGYSVSREKKESFPLTVTSAQKNPTAFYLCASSIPATGTEAFFGQGTRLTVV.